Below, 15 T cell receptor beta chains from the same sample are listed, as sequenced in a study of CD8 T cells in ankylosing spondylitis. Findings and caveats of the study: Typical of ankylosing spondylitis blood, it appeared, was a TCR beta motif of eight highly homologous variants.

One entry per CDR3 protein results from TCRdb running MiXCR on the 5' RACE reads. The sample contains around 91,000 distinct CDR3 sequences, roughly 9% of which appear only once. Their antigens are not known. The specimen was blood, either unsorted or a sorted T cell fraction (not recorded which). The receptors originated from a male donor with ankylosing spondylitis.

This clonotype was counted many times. The CDR3 reads CASSPVAPEGDEQFF. DNA of the CDR3: TGCGCCAGCAGCCCCGTGGCCCCAGAAGGTGATGAGCAGTTCTTC. The chain carries TRBV5-1 and TRBJ2-1; D not certain. This CDR3 region has 15 residues. Trimming cost V 4 bases and J 8 bases, with 19 bases left between them. CDR1 is SGHRS, CDR2 YFSETQ, per germline. Supplemented by reference TRBV5-1 and TRBJ2-1, the full variable domain reads KAGVTQTPRYLIKTRGQQVTLSCSPISGHRSVSWYQQTPGQGLQFLFEYFSETQRNKGNFPGRFSGRQFSNSRSEMNVSTLELGDSALYLCASSPVAPEGDEQFFGPGTRLTVL.

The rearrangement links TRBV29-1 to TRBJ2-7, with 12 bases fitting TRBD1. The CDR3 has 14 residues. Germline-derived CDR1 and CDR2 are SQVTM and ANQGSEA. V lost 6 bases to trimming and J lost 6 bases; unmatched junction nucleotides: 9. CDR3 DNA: TGCAGCGTGATCCCGGGACAGGGGGCAACCGAGCAGTACGTC. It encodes CSVIPGQGATEQYV.

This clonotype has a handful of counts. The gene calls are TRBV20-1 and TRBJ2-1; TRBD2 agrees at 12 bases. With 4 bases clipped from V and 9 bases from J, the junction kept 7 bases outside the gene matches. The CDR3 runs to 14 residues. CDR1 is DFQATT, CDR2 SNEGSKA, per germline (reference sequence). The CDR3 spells CSATGLAGGAEQFF. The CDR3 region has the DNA TGCAGTGCTACGGGACTAGCGGGTGGGGCTGAGCAGTTCTTC.

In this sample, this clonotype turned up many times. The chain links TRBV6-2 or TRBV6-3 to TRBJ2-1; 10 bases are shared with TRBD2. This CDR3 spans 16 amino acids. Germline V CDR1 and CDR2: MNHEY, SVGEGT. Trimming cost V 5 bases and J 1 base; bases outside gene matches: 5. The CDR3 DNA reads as TGTGCCAGCAGTCCTTCTAGCGGGAGATCCTACAATGAGCAGTTCTTC. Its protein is CASSPSSGRSYNEQFF.

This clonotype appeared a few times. CDR3 DNA sequence: TGCAGTGCCACCTTGCCTATCAGGAATGAGCAGTTCTTC. Translated, it gives CSATLPIRNEQFF. The chain recombines TRBV20-1 with TRBJ2-1; D gene ambiguous. CDR3 length equals 13 residues. Between the trimmed V and J ends, which lost 6 bases and 7 bases, there was a span of 16 bases. Germline V gives CDR1 DFQATT, CDR2 SNEGSKA (reference sequence).

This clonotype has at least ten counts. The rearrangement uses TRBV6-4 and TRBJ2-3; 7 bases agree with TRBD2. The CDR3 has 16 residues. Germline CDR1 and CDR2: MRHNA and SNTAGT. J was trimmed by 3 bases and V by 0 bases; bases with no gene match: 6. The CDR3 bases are TGTGCCAGCAGTGACTCGGCGGGAGCTGTTACAGATACGCAGTATTTT. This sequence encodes CASSDSAGAVTDTQYF.

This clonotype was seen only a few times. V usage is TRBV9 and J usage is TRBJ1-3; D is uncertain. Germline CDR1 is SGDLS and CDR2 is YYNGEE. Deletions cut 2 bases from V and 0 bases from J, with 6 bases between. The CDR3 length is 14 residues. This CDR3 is CASSVGFSGNTIYF. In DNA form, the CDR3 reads TGTGCCAGCAGCGTCGGCTTCTCTGGAAACACCATATATTTT.

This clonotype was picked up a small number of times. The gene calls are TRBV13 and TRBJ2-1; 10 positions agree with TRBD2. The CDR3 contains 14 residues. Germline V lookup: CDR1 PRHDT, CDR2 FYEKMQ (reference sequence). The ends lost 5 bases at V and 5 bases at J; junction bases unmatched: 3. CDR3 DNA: TGTGCCAGCAGCCCTAGCGGGAGAGACAATGAGCAGTTCTTC. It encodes CASSPSGRDNEQFF. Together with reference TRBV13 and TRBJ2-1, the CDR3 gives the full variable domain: AAGVIQSPRHLIKEKRETATLKCYPIPRHDTVYWYQQGPGQDPQFLISFYEKMQSDKGSIPDRFSAQQFSDYHSELNMSSLELGDSALYFCASSPSGRDNEQFFGPGTRLTVL.

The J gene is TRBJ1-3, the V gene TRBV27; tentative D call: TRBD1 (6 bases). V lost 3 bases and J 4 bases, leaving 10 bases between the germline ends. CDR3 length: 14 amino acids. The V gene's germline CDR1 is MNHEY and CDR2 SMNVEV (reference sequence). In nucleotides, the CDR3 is TGTGCCAGCAGTTTTAGCAGGGGAGGAAACACCATATATTTT. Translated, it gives CASSFSRGGNTIYF.

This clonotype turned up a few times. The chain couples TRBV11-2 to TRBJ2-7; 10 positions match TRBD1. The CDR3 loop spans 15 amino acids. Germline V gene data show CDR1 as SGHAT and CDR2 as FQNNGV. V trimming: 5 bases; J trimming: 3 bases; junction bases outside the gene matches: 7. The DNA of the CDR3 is TGTGCCAGCAGCCCGGGGGACAGGGGAATCTACGAGCAGTACTTC. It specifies CASSPGDRGIYEQYF. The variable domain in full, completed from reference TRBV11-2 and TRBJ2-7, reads EAGVAQSPRYKIIEKRQSVAFWCNPISGHATLYWYQQILGQGPKLLIQFQNNGVVDDSQLPKDRFSAERLKGVDSTLKIQPAKLEDSAVYLCASSPGDRGIYEQYFGPGTRLTVT.

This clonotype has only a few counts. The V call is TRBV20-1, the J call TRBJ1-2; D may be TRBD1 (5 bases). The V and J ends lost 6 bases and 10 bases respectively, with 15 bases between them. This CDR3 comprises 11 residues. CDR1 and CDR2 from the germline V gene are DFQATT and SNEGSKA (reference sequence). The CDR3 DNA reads TGCAGTGCGACCCCCGGGGGGGACTACACCTTC. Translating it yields CSATPGGDYTF.

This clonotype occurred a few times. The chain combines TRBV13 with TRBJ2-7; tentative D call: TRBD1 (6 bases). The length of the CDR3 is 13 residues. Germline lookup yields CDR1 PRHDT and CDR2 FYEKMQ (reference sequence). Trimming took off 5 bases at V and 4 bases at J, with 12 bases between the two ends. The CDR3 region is CASSTRGRYEQYV. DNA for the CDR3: TGTGCCAGCAGCACCAGGGGTAGGTACGAGCAGTACGTC.

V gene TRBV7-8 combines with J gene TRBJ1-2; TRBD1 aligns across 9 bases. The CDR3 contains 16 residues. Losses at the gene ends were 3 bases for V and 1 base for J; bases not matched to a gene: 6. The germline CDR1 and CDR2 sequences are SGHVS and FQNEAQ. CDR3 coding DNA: TGTGCCAGCAGCTTCCTCCGGGACAGGGATAACTATGGCTACACCTTC. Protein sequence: CASSFLRDRDNYGYTF.

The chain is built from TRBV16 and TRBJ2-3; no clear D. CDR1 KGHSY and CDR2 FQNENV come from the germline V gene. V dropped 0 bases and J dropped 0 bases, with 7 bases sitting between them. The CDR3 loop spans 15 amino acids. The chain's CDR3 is CASSQSHPSTDTQYF. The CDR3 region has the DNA TGTGCCAGCAGCCAATCTCACCCAAGCACAGATACGCAGTATTTT.

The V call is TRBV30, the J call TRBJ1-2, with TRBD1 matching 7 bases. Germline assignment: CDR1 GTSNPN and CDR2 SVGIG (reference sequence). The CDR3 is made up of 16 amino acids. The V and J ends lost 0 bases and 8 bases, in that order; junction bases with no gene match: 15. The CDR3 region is CAWSVRSLETGRGYTF. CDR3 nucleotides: TGTGCCTGGAGTGTAAGGTCCCTTGAGACAGGGCGAGGCTACACCTTC.